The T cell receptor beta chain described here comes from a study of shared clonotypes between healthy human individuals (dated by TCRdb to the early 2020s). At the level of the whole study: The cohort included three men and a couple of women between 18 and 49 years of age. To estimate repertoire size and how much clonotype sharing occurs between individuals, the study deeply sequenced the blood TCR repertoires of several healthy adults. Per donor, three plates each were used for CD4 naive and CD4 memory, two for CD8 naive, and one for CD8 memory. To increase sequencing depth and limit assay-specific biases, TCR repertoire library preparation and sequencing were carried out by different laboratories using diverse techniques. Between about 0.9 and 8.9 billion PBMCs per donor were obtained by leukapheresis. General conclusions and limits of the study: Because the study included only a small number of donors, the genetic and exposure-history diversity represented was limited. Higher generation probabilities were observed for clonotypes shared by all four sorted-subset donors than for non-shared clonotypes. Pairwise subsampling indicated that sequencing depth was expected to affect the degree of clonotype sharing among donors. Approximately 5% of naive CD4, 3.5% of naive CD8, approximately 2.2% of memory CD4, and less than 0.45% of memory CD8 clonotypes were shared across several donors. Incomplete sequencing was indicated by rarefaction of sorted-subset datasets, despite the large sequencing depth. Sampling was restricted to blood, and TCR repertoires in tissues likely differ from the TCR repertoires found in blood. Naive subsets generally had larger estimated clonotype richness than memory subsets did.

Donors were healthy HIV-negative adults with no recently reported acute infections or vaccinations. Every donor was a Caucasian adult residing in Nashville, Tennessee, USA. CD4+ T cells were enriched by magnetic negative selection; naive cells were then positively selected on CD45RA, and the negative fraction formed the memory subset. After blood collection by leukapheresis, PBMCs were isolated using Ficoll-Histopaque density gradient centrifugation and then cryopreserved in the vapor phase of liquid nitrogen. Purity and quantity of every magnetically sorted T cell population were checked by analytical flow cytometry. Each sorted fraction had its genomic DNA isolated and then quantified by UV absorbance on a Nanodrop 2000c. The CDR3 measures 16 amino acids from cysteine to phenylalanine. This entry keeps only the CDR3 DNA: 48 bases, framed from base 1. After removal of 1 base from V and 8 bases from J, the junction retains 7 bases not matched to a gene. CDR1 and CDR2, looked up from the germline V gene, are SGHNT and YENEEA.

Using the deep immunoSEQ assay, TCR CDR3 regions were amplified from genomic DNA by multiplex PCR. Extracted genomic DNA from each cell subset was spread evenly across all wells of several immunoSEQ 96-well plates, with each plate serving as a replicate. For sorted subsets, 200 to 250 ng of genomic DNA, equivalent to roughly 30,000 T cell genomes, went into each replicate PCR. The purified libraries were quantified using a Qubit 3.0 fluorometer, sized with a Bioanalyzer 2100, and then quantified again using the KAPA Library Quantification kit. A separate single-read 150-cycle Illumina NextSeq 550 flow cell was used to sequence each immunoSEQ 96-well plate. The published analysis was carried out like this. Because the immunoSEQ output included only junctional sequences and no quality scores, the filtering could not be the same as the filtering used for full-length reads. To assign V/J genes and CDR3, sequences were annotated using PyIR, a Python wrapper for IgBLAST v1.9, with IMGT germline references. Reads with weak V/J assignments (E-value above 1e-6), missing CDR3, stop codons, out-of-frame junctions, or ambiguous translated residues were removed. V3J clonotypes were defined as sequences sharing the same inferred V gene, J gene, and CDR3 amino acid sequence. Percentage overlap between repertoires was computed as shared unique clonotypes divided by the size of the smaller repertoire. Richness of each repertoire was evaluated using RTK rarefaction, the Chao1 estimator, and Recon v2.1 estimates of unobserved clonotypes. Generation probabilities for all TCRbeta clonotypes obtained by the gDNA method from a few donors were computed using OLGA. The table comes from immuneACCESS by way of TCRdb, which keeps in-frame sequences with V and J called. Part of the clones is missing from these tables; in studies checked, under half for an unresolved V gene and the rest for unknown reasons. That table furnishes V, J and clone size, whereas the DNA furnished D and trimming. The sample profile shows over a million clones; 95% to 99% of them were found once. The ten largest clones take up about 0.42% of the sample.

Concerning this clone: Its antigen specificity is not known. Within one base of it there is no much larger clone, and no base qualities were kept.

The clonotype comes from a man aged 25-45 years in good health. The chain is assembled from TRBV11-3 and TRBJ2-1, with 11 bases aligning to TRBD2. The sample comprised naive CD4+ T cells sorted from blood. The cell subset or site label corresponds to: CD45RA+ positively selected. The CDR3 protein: CASSLAPLAGADEQFF. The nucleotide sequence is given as TGTGCCAGCAGCTTAGCCCCACTAGCGGGAGCGGATGAGCAGTTCTTC.